Sequencing of this T cell receptor (beta chain) was carried out in a study of T cells in Graves' hyperthyroidism and ophthalmopathy. Researchers took RNA transcripts and amplified the TCR beta CDR3 regions from them. The HTBI set primed first-round TCR CDR3 RT-PCR. MiXCR, run by TCRdb on the multiplex PCR reads, gives a single entry per CDR3 protein. The sample includes 95,000 to 100,000 distinct CDR3 sequences, roughly 49% of them seen just once. Patients were excluded because of uncontrolled infection, other autoimmune disease, pregnancy or lactation. Study-wide points: The model made its ophthalmopathy prediction, and onset followed a median roughly six months later.

Per the germline V gene, CDR1 is SGHKS and CDR2 is YYEKEE (reference sequence). The CDR3 is made up of 12 amino acids. About this clonotype itself: Antigen: not known. At one of its ends the junction is not consistent with the germline gene, which may arise from a read error.

The chain couples TRBV5-5 to TRBJ2-3; D remains unclear. The sequenced sample was blood. The receptor comes from a woman in her forties with Graves' hyperthyroidism. CDR3 nucleotides: TGCAGCGATCGACCGGGCACAGATACGCAGTATTTT. Protein sequence: CSDRPGTDTQYF.